Listed below are T cell receptor beta chains from one sample, sequenced in a study of PD-1 blockade in mismatch repair-deficient tumors. Method: immunoSEQ multiplex PCR; TCRdb's copy keeps in-frame clones and lacks some. The data contain roughly 120,000 clones, about 90% of them singletons. The sample here was peripheral blood, taken roughly 67 weeks after starting pembrolizumab. The source is an adult with mismatch repair-deficient cancer. CDR3s include the opening cysteine and the closing phenylalanine or tryptophan. The order of the fields is clone size, V gene, J gene, D gene, CDR3 protein, CDR3 DNA. A D gene is named only where the DNA matches it firmly. Clone size appears in some rows only: once, few, many, or a class for an expanded clone.

clone_size: few; v_call: TRBV19; j_call: TRBJ1-1; d_call: TRBD1; cdr3_aa: CASTKDRGRGGDTEAFF; cdr3_nt: TGTGCCAGTACCAAAGACAGGGGTCGAGGGGGAGACACTGAAGCTTTCTTT
clone_size: NA; v_call: TRBV28; j_call: TRBJ1-5; d_call: NA; cdr3_aa: CASSLPPLNQPQHF; cdr3_nt: TGTGCCAGCAGTTTGCCACCCCTCAATCAGCCCCAGCATTTT
clone_size: NA; v_call: TRBV10-1; j_call: TRBJ2-7; d_call: NA; cdr3_aa: CAIPRDYEQYF; cdr3_nt: TGCGCCATCCCGCGGGATTACGAGCAGTACTTC
clone_size: NA; v_call: TRBV11-3; j_call: TRBJ2-5; d_call: TRBD2; cdr3_aa: CASSVLGGGQETQYF; cdr3_nt: TGTGCCAGCTCGGTGTTGGGCGGGGGCCAAGAGACCCAGTACTTC
clone_size: NA; v_call: TRBV27; j_call: TRBJ1-1; d_call: TRBD1; cdr3_aa: CASGHRGTEAFF; cdr3_nt: TGTGCCAGCGGACACAGGGGAACTGAAGCTTTCTTT
clone_size: NA; v_call: TRBV19; j_call: TRBJ1-4; d_call: NA; cdr3_aa: CASSLTGGQNEKLFF; cdr3_nt: TGTGCCAGTAGCCTCACCGGGGGGCAGAATGAAAAACTGTTTTTT
clone_size: once; v_call: TRBV2; j_call: TRBJ2-4; d_call: NA; cdr3_aa: CASSEAIQGAVKNIQYF; cdr3_nt: TGTGCCAGCAGTGAAGCGATTCAGGGCGCCGTGAAAAACATTCAGTACTTC
clone_size: NA; v_call: TRBV5-8; j_call: TRBJ1-5; d_call: NA; cdr3_aa: CASSLVGKRNQPQHF; cdr3_nt: TGTGCCAGCAGCTTGGTAGGGAAGAGGAATCAGCCCCAGCATTTT
clone_size: NA; v_call: TRBV7-2; j_call: TRBJ1-5; d_call: TRBD1; cdr3_aa: CASSTEPTGWAGQPQHF; cdr3_nt: TGTGCCAGCAGCACAGAACCGACAGGGTGGGCAGGCCAGCCCCAGCATTTT
clone_size: NA; v_call: TRBV11-2; j_call: TRBJ2-7; d_call: TRBD1; cdr3_aa: CASSLDLGGNEQYF; cdr3_nt: TGTGCCAGCAGCTTAGATTTAGGGGGCAACGAGCAGTACTTC
clone_size: NA; v_call: TRBV10-3; j_call: TRBJ2-5; d_call: NA; cdr3_aa: CAIGSRAQETQYF; cdr3_nt: TGTGCCATCGGTTCGCGGGCCCAAGAGACCCAGTACTTC
clone_size: NA; v_call: TRBV7-9; j_call: TRBJ2-3; d_call: NA; cdr3_aa: CASNTRGASRSRTDTQYF; cdr3_nt: TGTGCCAGCAACACTCGGGGGGCGTCAAGGAGTCGCACAGATACGCAGTATTTT
clone_size: NA; v_call: TRBV7-9; j_call: TRBJ1-1; d_call: NA; cdr3_aa: CASSLGSTEAFF; cdr3_nt: TGTGCCAGCAGCTTGGGGTCCACTGAAGCTTTCTTT
clone_size: once; v_call: TRBV7-3; j_call: TRBJ2-1; d_call: NA; cdr3_aa: CASSLTGSYNEQFF; cdr3_nt: TGTGCCAGCAGCTTAACGGGGTCCTACAATGAGCAGTTCTTC
clone_size: NA; v_call: TRBV11-3; j_call: TRBJ2-4; d_call: NA; cdr3_aa: CASSLPGKNIQYF; cdr3_nt: TGTGCCAGCAGCTTGCCGGGGAAAAACATTCAGTACTTC
clone_size: NA; v_call: TRBV11-2; j_call: TRBJ2-1; d_call: NA; cdr3_aa: CASSPLWRDSYEQFF; cdr3_nt: TGTGCCAGCAGCCCCCTTTGGCGGGATAGCTATGAGCAGTTCTTC
clone_size: NA; v_call: TRBV19; j_call: TRBJ1-4; d_call: NA; cdr3_aa: CASSINSARGEKLFF; cdr3_nt: TGTGCCAGTAGTATTAACTCCGCCCGGGGTGAAAAACTGTTTTTT
clone_size: NA; v_call: TRBV7-2; j_call: TRBJ2-1; d_call: TRBD2; cdr3_aa: CASSQREGYNEQFF; cdr3_nt: TGTGCCAGCAGCCAGCGGGAGGGATACAATGAGCAGTTCTTC
clone_size: NA; v_call: TRBV7-9; j_call: TRBJ1-2; d_call: TRBD1; cdr3_aa: CASSFGRGNGYTF; cdr3_nt: TGTGCCAGCAGCTTTGGCAGGGGGAATGGCTACACCTTC
clone_size: once; v_call: TRBV5-6; j_call: TRBJ1-2; d_call: TRBD1; cdr3_aa: CASSAPPGQGNYGYTF; cdr3_nt: TGTGCCAGCAGCGCTCCCCCGGGACAGGGGAACTATGGCTACACCTTC
clone_size: NA; v_call: TRBV11-2; j_call: TRBJ2-3; d_call: NA; cdr3_aa: CASSLVGGADTQYF; cdr3_nt: TGTGCCAGCAGCTTAGTGGGGGGAGCAGATACGCAGTATTTT
clone_size: NA; v_call: TRBV13; j_call: TRBJ2-1; d_call: NA; cdr3_aa: CASSLDGEGNNEQFF; cdr3_nt: TGTGCCAGCAGCTTAGACGGAGAAGGGAACAATGAGCAGTTCTTC
clone_size: NA; v_call: TRBV27; j_call: TRBJ2-2; d_call: NA; cdr3_aa: CASSLWVGSSTGELFF; cdr3_nt: TGTGCCAGCAGTTTATGGGTCGGGAGTAGCACCGGGGAGCTGTTTTTT
clone_size: NA; v_call: TRBV5-1; j_call: TRBJ2-2; d_call: NA; cdr3_aa: CASSRDLANTGELFF; cdr3_nt: TGCGCCAGCAGCCGAGATCTCGCGAACACCGGGGAGCTGTTTTTT
clone_size: NA; v_call: TRBV30; j_call: TRBJ1-2; d_call: NA; cdr3_aa: CAWSAVGLIYGYTF; cdr3_nt: TGTGCCTGGAGTGCGGTCGGCCTTATTTATGGCTACACCTTC
clone_size: NA; v_call: TRBV5-1; j_call: TRBJ2-3; d_call: TRBD1; cdr3_aa: CASSPGTATDTQYF; cdr3_nt: TGCGCCAGCAGCCCTGGGACAGCCACAGATACGCAGTATTTT
clone_size: NA; v_call: TRBV6-5; j_call: TRBJ1-2; d_call: NA; cdr3_aa: CASRPSPKDRYTF; cdr3_nt: TGTGCCAGCAGACCCTCTCCGAAGGACAGATACACCTTC
clone_size: NA; v_call: TRBV19; j_call: TRBJ1-1; d_call: NA; cdr3_aa: CASSMASYATEAFF; cdr3_nt: TGTGCCAGTAGTATGGCCTCGTATGCGACTGAAGCTTTCTTT
clone_size: NA; v_call: TRBV2; j_call: TRBJ2-5; d_call: NA; cdr3_aa: CASSVNSRQETQYF; cdr3_nt: TGTGCCAGCAGTGTCAACAGTAGGCAAGAGACCCAGTACTTC
clone_size: NA; v_call: TRBV29-1; j_call: TRBJ2-7; d_call: TRBD1; cdr3_aa: CSVTLDRGGYEQYF; cdr3_nt: TGCAGCGTTACCCTCGACAGGGGTGGGTACGAGCAGTACTTC
clone_size: once; v_call: TRBV28; j_call: TRBJ1-4; d_call: TRBD1; cdr3_aa: CASGSGTGNEKLFF; cdr3_nt: TGTGCCAGCGGGTCCGGGACAGGGAACGAAAAACTGTTTTTT
clone_size: NA; v_call: TRBV4-1; j_call: TRBJ2-7; d_call: NA; cdr3_aa: CASSQEPEEVRMTSSYEQYF; cdr3_nt: TGCGCCAGCAGCCAAGAGCCCGAAGAGGTAAGAATGACCAGCTCCTACGAGCAGTACTTC
clone_size: NA; v_call: TRBV14; j_call: TRBJ1-5; d_call: TRBD1; cdr3_aa: CASSQEGQGGFNQPQHF; cdr3_nt: TGTGCCAGCAGCCAAGAGGGTCAGGGGGGGTTCAATCAGCCCCAGCATTTT
clone_size: NA; v_call: TRBV7-6; j_call: TRBJ1-4; d_call: TRBD1; cdr3_aa: CASSLTAPGQELFF; cdr3_nt: TGTGCCAGCAGCCTGACAGCTCCGGGACAGGAACTGTTTTTT
clone_size: NA; v_call: TRBV7-9; j_call: TRBJ1-1; d_call: NA; cdr3_aa: CASKSKPNTEAFF; cdr3_nt: TGTGCCAGCAAATCAAAACCGAACACTGAAGCTTTCTTT
clone_size: NA; v_call: TRBV28; j_call: TRBJ2-1; d_call: NA; cdr3_aa: CASSPGAYNEQFF; cdr3_nt: TGTGCCAGCAGTCCCGGGGCTTACAATGAGCAGTTCTTC
clone_size: NA; v_call: TRBV4-1; j_call: TRBJ2-3; d_call: TRBD1; cdr3_aa: CASSPIGGTGAADTQYF; cdr3_nt: TGCGCCAGCAGCCCCATAGGCGGGACAGGGGCGGCAGATACGCAGTATTTT
clone_size: NA; v_call: TRBV7-9; j_call: TRBJ2-1; d_call: TRBD2; cdr3_aa: CASSLALGLAGDNEQFF; cdr3_nt: TGTGCCAGCAGCTTAGCGCTTGGACTAGCGGGAGACAATGAGCAGTTCTTC
clone_size: NA; v_call: TRBV11-3; j_call: TRBJ2-2; d_call: NA; cdr3_aa: CASSPRLGNTGELFF; cdr3_nt: TGTGCCAGCAGCCCCCGCCTAGGGAACACCGGGGAGCTGTTTTTT
clone_size: NA; v_call: TRBV4-3; j_call: TRBJ2-7; d_call: TRBD2; cdr3_aa: CASSQDVGWTSGYEQYF; cdr3_nt: TGCGCCAGCAGCCAAGATGTAGGGTGGACTAGCGGCTACGAGCAGTACTTC
clone_size: NA; v_call: TRBV5-1; j_call: TRBJ2-3; d_call: NA; cdr3_aa: CASSLAVGSDTQYF; cdr3_nt: TGCGCCAGCAGCTTGGCGGTAGGGTCAGATACGCAGTATTTT
clone_size: NA; v_call: TRBV9; j_call: TRBJ2-4; d_call: NA; cdr3_aa: CASSVGGGAENIQYF; cdr3_nt: TGTGCCAGCAGCGTAGGTGGAGGGGCCGAAAACATTCAGTACTTC
clone_size: NA; v_call: TRBV6-4; j_call: TRBJ2-3; d_call: NA; cdr3_aa: CARGGDTQYF; cdr3_nt: TGTGCCAGAGGTGGAGATACGCAGTATTTT
clone_size: NA; v_call: TRBV4-3; j_call: TRBJ2-2; d_call: NA; cdr3_aa: CASSQDWESGELFF; cdr3_nt: TGCGCCAGCAGCCAAGATTGGGAATCCGGGGAGCTGTTTTTT
clone_size: NA; v_call: TRBV6-1; j_call: TRBJ2-7; d_call: NA; cdr3_aa: CASSPQGWGSYEQYF; cdr3_nt: TGTGCCAGCTCACCGCAGGGATGGGGCTCCTACGAGCAGTACTTC
clone_size: NA; v_call: TRBV5-1; j_call: TRBJ2-1; d_call: NA; cdr3_aa: CASSSPGVRQNEQFF; cdr3_nt: TGCGCCAGCAGCTCTCCGGGAGTGAGACAAAATGAGCAGTTCTTC
clone_size: NA; v_call: TRBV6-6; j_call: TRBJ1-5; d_call: NA; cdr3_aa: CASRPTVGYSNQPQHF; cdr3_nt: TGTGCCAGCAGACCGACAGTCGGCTATAGCAATCAGCCCCAGCATTTT
clone_size: NA; v_call: TRBV5-1; j_call: TRBJ2-1; d_call: NA; cdr3_aa: CASSLNDEQFF; cdr3_nt: TGCGCCAGCAGCTTGAACGATGAGCAGTTCTTC
clone_size: NA; v_call: TRBV6-6; j_call: TRBJ1-1; d_call: TRBD1; cdr3_aa: CASSYSTGSNTEAFF; cdr3_nt: TGTGCCAGCAGTTACTCGACAGGGTCGAACACTGAAGCTTTCTTT
clone_size: NA; v_call: TRBV6-5; j_call: TRBJ1-1; d_call: NA; cdr3_aa: CASSSGPEAFF; cdr3_nt: TGTGCCAGCAGCTCGGGGCCTGAAGCTTTCTTT
clone_size: NA; v_call: TRBV4-1; j_call: TRBJ2-6; d_call: TRBD1; cdr3_aa: CASSQDPGQGALGANVLTF; cdr3_nt: TGCGCCAGCAGCCAAGATCCCGGACAGGGGGCGCTTGGGGCCAACGTCCTGACTTTC
clone_size: NA; v_call: TRBV7-9; j_call: TRBJ2-2; d_call: TRBD1; cdr3_aa: CASSPQGAKTGELFF; cdr3_nt: TGTGCCAGCAGCCCTCAGGGGGCAAAAACCGGGGAGCTGTTTTTT
clone_size: once; v_call: TRBV28; j_call: TRBJ1-4; d_call: NA; cdr3_aa: CASSLSQGLEKLFF; cdr3_nt: TGTGCCAGCAGTTTATCGCAGGGCTTAGAAAAACTGTTTTTT
clone_size: NA; v_call: TRBV5-1; j_call: TRBJ2-1; d_call: NA; cdr3_aa: CASSPRADSYNEQFF; cdr3_nt: TGCGCCAGCAGCCCCCGAGCGGACTCCTACAATGAGCAGTTCTTC
clone_size: NA; v_call: TRBV11-3; j_call: TRBJ1-3; d_call: NA; cdr3_aa: CASSLVARRNTIYF; cdr3_nt: TGTGCCAGCAGCTTAGTCGCGCGGCGAAACACCATATATTTT
clone_size: NA; v_call: TRBV27; j_call: TRBJ2-7; d_call: NA; cdr3_aa: CASSLSRVGYEQYF; cdr3_nt: TGTGCCAGCAGTTTATCGCGGGTGGGCTACGAGCAGTACTTC
clone_size: NA; v_call: TRBV2; j_call: TRBJ2-5; d_call: NA; cdr3_aa: CASSGLPRAQQETQYF; cdr3_nt: TGTGCCAGCAGTGGACTCCCCCGGGCCCAACAAGAGACCCAGTACTTC